The rows below give T cell receptor beta chains drawn from one sample of a study of cytomegalovirus exposure and HLA in healthy donors. Profiling relied on immunoSEQ multiplex PCR, and the TCRdb table lists in-frame clones only, not all of them. The sample contains around 130,000 clones, around 77% of which appear only once. The specimen sequenced was PBMCs. These receptors all come from a young man in good health and CMV-seropositive. Each CDR3 is given with its conserved first and last residue. D genes are given only for firm matches. Expanded clones get a size class; other rows say once, few or many, or leave the size out.

j_call d_call v_call clone_size cdr3_aa cdr3_nt
TRBJ2-7 NA TRBV5-1 NA CASSQAETYEQYF TGCGCCAGCAGCCAAGCGGAGACCTACGAGCAGTACTTC
TRBJ2-6 NA TRBV11-1 NA CASSMTASGANVLTF TGTGCCAGCAGTATGACAGCCTCTGGGGCCAACGTCCTGACTTTC
TRBJ2-7 NA TRBV5-4 once CASSHRSETNYEQYF TGTGCCAGCAGCCACCGCAGCGAAACAAACTACGAGCAGTACTTC
TRBJ2-7 NA TRBV6-5 NA CASSYASSYEQYF TGTGCCAGCAGTTACGCCAGTTCCTACGAGCAGTACTTC
TRBJ2-7 NA TRBV10-2 NA CASSESVLKVREQYF TGCGCCAGCAGTGAGTCGGTACTGAAAGTCCGCGAGCAGTACTTC
TRBJ1-1 NA TRBV6-5 NA CASSYSRGIWNTEAFF TGTGCCAGCAGTTACTCGAGGGGGATCTGGAACACTGAAGCTTTCTTT
TRBJ2-1 NA TRBV5-1 NA CASISGNEQFF TGCGCCAGCATCAGTGGCAATGAGCAGTTCTTC
TRBJ2-7 NA TRBV5-1 NA CASSLARSRDEQYF TGCGCCAGCAGCTTGGCACGTTCCAGGGACGAGCAGTACTTC
TRBJ2-1 NA TRBV6-5 NA CASSYLQGDEQFF TGTGCCAGCAGTTACTTACAGGGAGATGAGCAGTTCTTC
TRBJ1-5 NA TRBV14 NA CASSHSEWGRSNQPQHF TGTGCCAGCAGCCACTCAGAATGGGGCCGAAGCAATCAGCCCCAGCATTTT
TRBJ1-2 NA TRBV4-1 few CASSQDATGHWNYGYTF TGCGCCAGCAGCCAAGACGCCACGGGACACTGGAACTATGGCTACACCTTC
TRBJ1-1 NA TRBV5-1 NA CASSPVGTEAFF TGCGCCAGCAGCCCTGTGGGGACAGAAGCTTTCTTT
TRBJ1-1 NA TRBV10-2 few CASRRTDSEAFF TGCGCCAGCAGGAGGACAGACTCTGAAGCTTTCTTT
TRBJ1-3 TRBD1 TRBV19 NA CASSPQGVPGGNTIYF TGTGCCAGTAGCCCTCAGGGGGTCCCTGGGGGAAACACCATATATTTT
TRBJ2-7 TRBD2 TRBV27 few CASSLSLGGLAGGFYEQYF TGTGCCAGCAGTTTATCCCTGGGTGGACTAGCGGGAGGTTTCTACGAGCAGTACTTC
TRBJ2-3 NA TRBV5-1 few CASSSLARDTQYF TGCGCCAGCAGTTCTCTCGCACGGGATACGCAGTATTTT
TRBJ1-2 NA TRBV29-1 NA CSVGGDYGYTF TGCAGCGTTGGGGGGGACTATGGCTACACCTTC
TRBJ1-2 NA TRBV4-1 NA CASSQEEGNYGYTF TGTGCCAGCAGCCAAGAGGAGGGGAACTATGGCTACACCTTC
TRBJ1-2 NA TRBV2 NA CASSPGVRGYGYTF TGTGCCAGCAGTCCCGGGGTCCGGGGGTATGGCTACACCTTC
TRBJ2-1 NA TRBV5-6 NA CASSPLASGQFF TGTGCCAGCAGCCCGCTAGCGTCAGGGCAGTTCTTC
TRBJ1-2 TRBD1 TRBV6-5 NA CASTPGTGSYGYTF TGTGCCAGCACGCCTGGGACAGGGAGCTATGGCTACACCTTC
TRBJ2-7 NA TRBV19 NA CASSEGRSYEQYF TGTGCCAGTTCGGAGGGCAGGTCCTACGAGCAGTACTTC
TRBJ2-7 TRBD1 TRBV5-1 NA CASSAAGTAYEQYF TGCGCCAGCAGCGCCGCCGGGACAGCCTACGAGCAGTACTTC
TRBJ2-3 NA TRBV15 few CATSRVGAPSTDTQYF TGTGCCACCAGCAGAGTGGGGGCCCCTAGCACAGATACGCAGTATTTT